This T cell receptor beta chain was observed in a study of T cells in Graves' hyperthyroidism and ophthalmopathy. Study summary: Specimen type is peripheral blood, collected at initial diagnosis prior to any treatment.

Orbital computed tomography and thyroid ultrasound, together with serum TRAb and thyroxine and clinical symptoms, were used for diagnoses. This clonotype was seen a few times. Amplification of TCR beta CDR3 regions used RNA as the template. The HTBI primer set drove a first-round RT-PCR of the TCR CDR3. TCRdb redid the calling of the multiplex PCR reads with MiXCR, one entry per CDR3 protein. In the table there are about 600,000 distinct CDR3 sequences, around 15% of which are singletons. Germline assignment: CDR1 MDHEN and CDR2 SYDVKM. This CDR3 comprises 16 residues. Losses at the gene ends were 6 bases for V and 7 bases for J; bases not matched to a gene: 17.

V usage is TRBV28 and J usage is TRBJ1-2; 7 bases map to TRBD1. The receptor's source is a woman aged 50 to 60 with Graves' ophthalmopathy. The sequenced sample consisted of blood. The DNA of the CDR3 is TGTGCCAGCAGGCCGCTTCGAAGTGAGGGGGCGCTTGGCTACACCTTC. Translating it yields CASRPLRSEGALGYTF.